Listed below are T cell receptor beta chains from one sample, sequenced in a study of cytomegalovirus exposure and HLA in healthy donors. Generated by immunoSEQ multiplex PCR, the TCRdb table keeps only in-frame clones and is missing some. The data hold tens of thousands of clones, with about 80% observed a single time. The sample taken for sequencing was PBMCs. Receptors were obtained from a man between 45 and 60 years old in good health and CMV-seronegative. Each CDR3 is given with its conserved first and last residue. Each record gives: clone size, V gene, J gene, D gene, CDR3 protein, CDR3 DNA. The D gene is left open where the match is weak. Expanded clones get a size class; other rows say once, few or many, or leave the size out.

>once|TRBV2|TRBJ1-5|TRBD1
CASSVWDRANQPQHF
TGTGCCAGCAGTGTCTGGGACAGGGCCAATCAGCCCCAGCATTTT
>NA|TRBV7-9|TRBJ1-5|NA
CASSLGLGNQPQHF
TGTGCCAGCAGCTTAGGGCTAGGCAATCAGCCCCAGCATTTT
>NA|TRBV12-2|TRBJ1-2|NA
CASRLRFDRALSGYTF
TGTGCAAGTCGCTTAAGATTCGACAGGGCACTAAGTGGCTACACCTTC
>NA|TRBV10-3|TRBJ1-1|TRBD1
CAISENRQGEAFF
TGTGCCATCAGTGAAAATCGACAGGGAGAAGCTTTCTTT
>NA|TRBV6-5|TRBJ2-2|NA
CASRRDGAYTGELFF
TGTGCCAGCAGACGAGACGGAGCTTACACCGGGGAGCTGTTTTTT
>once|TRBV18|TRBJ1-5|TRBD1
CASSSTGGSYDQPQHF
TGTGCCAGCTCATCAACAGGGGGCAGTTATGATCAGCCCCAGCATTTT
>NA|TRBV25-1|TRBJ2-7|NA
CASSPQGLLDEQYF
TGTGCCAGCAGTCCACAGGGTTTACTGGACGAGCAGTACTTC
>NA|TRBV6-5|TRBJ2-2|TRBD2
CASSYSSRGGTGELFF
TGTGCCAGCAGTTATTCGTCGCGGGGGGGCACCGGGGAGCTGTTTTTT
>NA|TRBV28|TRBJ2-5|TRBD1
CASSSDREETQYF
TGTGCCAGCAGTTCGGACAGGGAAGAGACCCAGTACTTC
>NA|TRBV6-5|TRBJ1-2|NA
CASRPTGAYGYTF
TGTGCCAGCAGACCAACAGGTGCCTATGGCTACACCTTC
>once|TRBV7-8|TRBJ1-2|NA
CASSLVAPSTNYGYTF
TGTGCCAGCAGCTTAGTAGCACCTTCTACTAACTATGGCTACACCTTC
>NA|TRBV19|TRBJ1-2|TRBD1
CASSRTGYDYGYTF
TGTGCCAGTAGTAGGACAGGGTACGACTATGGCTACACCTTC
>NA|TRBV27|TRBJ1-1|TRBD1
CASSLRTGGRRVTEAFF
TGTGCCAGCAGTTTGAGAACAGGGGGAAGGCGGGTGACTGAAGCTTTCTTT
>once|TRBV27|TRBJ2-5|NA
CASSLIPRGGKYQETQYF
TGTGCCAGCAGTTTAATCCCACGTGGAGGGAAATACCAAGAGACCCAGTACTTC
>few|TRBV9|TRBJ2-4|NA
CASGGGGANIQYF
TGTGCCAGCGGAGGGGGCGGGGCAAACATTCAGTACTTC
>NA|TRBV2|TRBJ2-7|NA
CASSLQGPFYEQYF
TGTGCCAGCAGTCTACAGGGTCCTTTCTACGAGCAGTACTTC
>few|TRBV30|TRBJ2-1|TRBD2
CAWAVMAGVYNEQFF
TGTGCCTGGGCCGTAATGGCGGGAGTTTACAATGAGCAGTTCTTC
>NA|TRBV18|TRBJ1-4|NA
CASSLSLGGEKLFF
TGTGCCAGCTCACTTTCTTTAGGCGGTGAAAAACTGTTTTTT
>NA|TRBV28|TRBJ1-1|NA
CASSLSLGGSTEAFF
TGTGCCAGCAGTTTGTCCTTGGGGGGGTCCACTGAAGCTTTCTTT
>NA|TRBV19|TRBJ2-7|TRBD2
CASSILAGPYEQYF
TGTGCCAGTAGTATACTAGCGGGGCCCTACGAGCAGTACTTC
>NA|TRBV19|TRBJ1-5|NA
CASSARSTVSNQPQHF
TGTGCCAGTAGTGCACGGTCAACCGTCAGCAATCAGCCCCAGCATTTT
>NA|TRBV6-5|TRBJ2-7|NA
CASSLTGYEQYF
TGTGCCAGCAGTTTAACAGGCTACGAGCAGTACTTC
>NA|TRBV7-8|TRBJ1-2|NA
CASSSGRVNYGYTF
TGTGCCAGCAGCTCAGGCAGGGTTAACTATGGCTACACCTTC
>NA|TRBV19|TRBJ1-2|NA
CASSIVTSGGYTF
TGTGCCAGTAGTATAGTCACCAGCGGTGGCTACACCTTC
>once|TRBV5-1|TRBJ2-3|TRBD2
CASFSGGTDTQYF
TGCGCCAGTTTTAGCGGGGGCACAGATACGCAGTATTTT
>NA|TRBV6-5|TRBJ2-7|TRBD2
CASTVSGRGIYEQYF
TGTGCCAGCACCGTTAGCGGGAGGGGGATCTACGAGCAGTACTTC
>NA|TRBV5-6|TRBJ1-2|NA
CASSLPWGDGYTF
TGTGCCAGCAGCTTGCCATGGGGCGACGGCTACACCTTC
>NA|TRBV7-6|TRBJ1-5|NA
CASSLTEDQPQHF
TGTGCCAGCAGCTTAACCGAGGATCAGCCCCAGCATTTT
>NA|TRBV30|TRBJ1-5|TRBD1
CAWSLGQAYNQPQHF
TGTGCCTGGAGTTTAGGACAGGCTTACAATCAGCCCCAGCATTTT
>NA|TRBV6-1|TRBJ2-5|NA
CASSALQLRASDQYF
TGTGCCAGCAGTGCCCTACAGTTGAGAGCTTCGGACCAGTACTTC
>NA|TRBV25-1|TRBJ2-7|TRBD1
CASSNTLGTASYEQYF
TGTGCCAGCAGTAATACTCTCGGGACAGCCTCCTACGAGCAGTACTTC
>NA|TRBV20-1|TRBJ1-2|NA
CSAAGGPGYTF
TGCAGTGCTGCGGGGGGACCCGGCTACACCTTC
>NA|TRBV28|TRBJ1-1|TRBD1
CASKETGGLLTEAFF
TGTGCCAGCAAAGAAACAGGGGGTCTTCTCACTGAAGCTTTCTTT
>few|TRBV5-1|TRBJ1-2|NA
CASRSETAAYGYTF
TGCGCCAGCAGGTCGGAGACAGCAGCCTATGGCTACACCTTC
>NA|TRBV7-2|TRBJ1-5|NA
CASSRADGPRDF
TGTGCCAGCAGCCGCGCGGACGGCCCCAGGGATTTT
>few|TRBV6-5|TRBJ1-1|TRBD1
CASSPGGFGEAFF
TGTGCCAGCAGTCCAGGGGGCTTTGGTGAAGCTTTCTTT
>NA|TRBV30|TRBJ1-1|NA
CAWSRLQNHRALNTEAFF
TGTGCCTGGAGTCGCCTCCAGAACCACAGGGCATTGAACACTGAAGCTTTCTTT
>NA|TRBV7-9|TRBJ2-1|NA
CASSGPDQGNEQFF
TGTGCCAGCAGCGGCCCCGATCAGGGAAATGAGCAGTTCTTC
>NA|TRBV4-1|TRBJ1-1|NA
CASSQTGADHRAFF
TGCGCCAGCAGCCAAACTGGGGCTGATCATCGAGCTTTCTTT
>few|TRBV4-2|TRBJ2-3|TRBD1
CASSPGQGSDTQYF
TGTGCCAGCAGCCCAGGACAGGGTTCAGATACGCAGTATTTT